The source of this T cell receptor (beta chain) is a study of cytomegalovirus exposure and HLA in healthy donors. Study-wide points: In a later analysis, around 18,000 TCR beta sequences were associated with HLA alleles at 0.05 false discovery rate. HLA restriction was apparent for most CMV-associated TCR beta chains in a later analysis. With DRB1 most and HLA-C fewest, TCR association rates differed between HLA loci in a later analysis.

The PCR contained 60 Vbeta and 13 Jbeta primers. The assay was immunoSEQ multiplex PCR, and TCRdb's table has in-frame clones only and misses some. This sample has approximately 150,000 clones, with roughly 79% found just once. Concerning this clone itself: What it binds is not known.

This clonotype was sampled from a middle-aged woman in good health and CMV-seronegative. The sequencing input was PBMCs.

The CDR3 loop is CASSISTKPQVYYGYTF. CDR3 nucleotide sequence: TGTGCCAGTAGTATTTCCACAAAACCCCAGGTTTACTATGGCTACACCTTC. The chain uses TRBV19 and TRBJ1-2, with D hard to call. With 3 bases removed from V and 3 bases from J, the gap between germline ends came to 20 bases. The CDR3 loop spans 17 amino acids. The germline CDR1 and CDR2 sequences are LNHDA and SQIVND (reference sequence).